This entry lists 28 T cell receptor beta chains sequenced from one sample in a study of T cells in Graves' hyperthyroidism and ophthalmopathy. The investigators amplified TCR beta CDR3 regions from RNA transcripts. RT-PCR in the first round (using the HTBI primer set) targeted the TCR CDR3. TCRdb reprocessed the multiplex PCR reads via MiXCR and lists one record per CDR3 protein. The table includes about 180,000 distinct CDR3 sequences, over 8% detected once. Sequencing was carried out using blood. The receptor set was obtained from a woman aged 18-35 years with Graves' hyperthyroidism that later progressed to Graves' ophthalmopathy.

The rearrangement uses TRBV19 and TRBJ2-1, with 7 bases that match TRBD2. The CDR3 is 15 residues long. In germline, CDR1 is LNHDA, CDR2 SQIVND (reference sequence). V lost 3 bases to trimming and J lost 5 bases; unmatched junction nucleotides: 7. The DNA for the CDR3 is TGTGCCAGTAGTATCAAGGCTAGCGGACACAATGAGCAGTTCTTC. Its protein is CASSIKASGHNEQFF.

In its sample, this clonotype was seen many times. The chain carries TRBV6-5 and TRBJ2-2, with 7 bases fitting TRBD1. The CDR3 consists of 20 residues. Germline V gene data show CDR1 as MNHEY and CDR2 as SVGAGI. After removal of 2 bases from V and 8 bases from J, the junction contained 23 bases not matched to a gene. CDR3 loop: CASSYGPRNVDRDGLGELFF. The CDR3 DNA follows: TGTGCCAGCAGTTACGGTCCGCGGAACGTAGACAGGGATGGCCTAGGGGAGCTGTTTTTT.

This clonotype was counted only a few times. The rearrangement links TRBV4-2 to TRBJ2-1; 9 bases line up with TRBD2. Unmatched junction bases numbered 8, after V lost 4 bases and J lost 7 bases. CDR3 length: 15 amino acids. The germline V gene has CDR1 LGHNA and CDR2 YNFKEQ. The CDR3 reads CASSPEVAGANEQFF. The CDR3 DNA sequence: TGTGCCAGCAGCCCAGAGGTAGCGGGAGCTAATGAGCAGTTCTTC.

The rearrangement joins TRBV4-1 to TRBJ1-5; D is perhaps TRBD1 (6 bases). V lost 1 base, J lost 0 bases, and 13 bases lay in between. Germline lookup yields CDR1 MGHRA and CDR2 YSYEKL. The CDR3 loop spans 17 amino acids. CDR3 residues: CASSQGGGLDSNQPQHF. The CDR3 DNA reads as TGCGCCAGCAGCCAAGGCGGGGGGCTGGATAGCAATCAGCCCCAGCATTTT.

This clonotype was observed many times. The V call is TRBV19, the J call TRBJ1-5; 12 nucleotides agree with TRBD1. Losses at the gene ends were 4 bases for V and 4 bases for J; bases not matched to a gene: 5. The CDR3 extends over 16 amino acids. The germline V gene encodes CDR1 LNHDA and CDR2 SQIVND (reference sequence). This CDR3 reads CASSNRGQGANQPQHF. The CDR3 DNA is TGTGCCAGTAGTAATCGGGGACAGGGGGCTAATCAGCCCCAGCATTTT.

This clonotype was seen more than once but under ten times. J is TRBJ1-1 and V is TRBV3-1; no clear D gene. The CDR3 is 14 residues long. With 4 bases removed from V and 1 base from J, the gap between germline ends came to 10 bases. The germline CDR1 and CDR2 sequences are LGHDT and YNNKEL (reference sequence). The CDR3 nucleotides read TGTGCCAGCAGCCCGCGGCTCGGGAACACTGAAGCTTTCTTT. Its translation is CASSPRLGNTEAFF.

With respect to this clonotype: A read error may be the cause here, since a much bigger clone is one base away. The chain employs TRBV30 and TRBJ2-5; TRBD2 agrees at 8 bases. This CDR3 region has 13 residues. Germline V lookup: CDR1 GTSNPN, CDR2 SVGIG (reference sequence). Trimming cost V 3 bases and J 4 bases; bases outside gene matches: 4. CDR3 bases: TGTGCCTGGAGGTCGGGAGGGCCAGAGACCCAGTACTTC. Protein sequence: CAWRSGGPETQYF.

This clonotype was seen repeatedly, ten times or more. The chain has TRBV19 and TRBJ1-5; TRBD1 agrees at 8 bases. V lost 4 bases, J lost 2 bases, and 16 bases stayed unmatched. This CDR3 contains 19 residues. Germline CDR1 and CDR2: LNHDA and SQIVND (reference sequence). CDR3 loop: CASSTLGQGRMRGNQPQHF. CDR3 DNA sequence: TGTGCCAGTAGTACCCTCGGACAGGGACGAATGAGAGGCAATCAGCCCCAGCATTTT.

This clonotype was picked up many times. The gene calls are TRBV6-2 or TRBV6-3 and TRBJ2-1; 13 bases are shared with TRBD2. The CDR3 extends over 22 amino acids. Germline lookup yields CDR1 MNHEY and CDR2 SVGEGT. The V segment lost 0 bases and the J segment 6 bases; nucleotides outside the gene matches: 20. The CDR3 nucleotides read TGTGCCAGCAGTTACTCGATTGGTACTAGCGGGAGGGCCTTCCTAAATAGCAATGAGCAGTTCTTC. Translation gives CASSYSIGTSGRAFLNSNEQFF.

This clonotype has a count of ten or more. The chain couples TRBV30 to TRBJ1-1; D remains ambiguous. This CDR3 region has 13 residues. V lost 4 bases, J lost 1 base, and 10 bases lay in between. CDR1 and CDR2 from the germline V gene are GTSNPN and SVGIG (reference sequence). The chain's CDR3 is CAWTGGPNTEAFF. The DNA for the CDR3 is TGTGCCTGGACAGGCGGGCCGAACACTGAAGCTTTCTTT.

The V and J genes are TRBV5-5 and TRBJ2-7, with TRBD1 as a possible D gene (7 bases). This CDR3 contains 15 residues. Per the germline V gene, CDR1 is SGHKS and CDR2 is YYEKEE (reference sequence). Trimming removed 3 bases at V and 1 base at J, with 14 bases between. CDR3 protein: CASSWGDRFSYEQYF. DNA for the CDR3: TGTGCCAGCAGCTGGGGGGACAGATTTTCCTACGAGCAGTACTTC.

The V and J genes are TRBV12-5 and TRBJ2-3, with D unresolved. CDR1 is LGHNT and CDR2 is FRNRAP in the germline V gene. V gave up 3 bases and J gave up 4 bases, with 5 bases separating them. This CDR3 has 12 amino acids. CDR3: CASGFHPDTQYF. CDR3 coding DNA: TGTGCTAGTGGTTTCCACCCAGATACGCAGTATTTT.

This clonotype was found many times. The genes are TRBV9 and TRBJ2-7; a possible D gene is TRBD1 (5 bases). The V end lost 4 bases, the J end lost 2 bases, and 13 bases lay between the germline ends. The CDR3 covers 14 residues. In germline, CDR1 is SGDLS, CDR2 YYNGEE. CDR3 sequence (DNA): TGTGCCAGCAGCCCTTCAGGGATCCCCTACGAGCAGTACTTC. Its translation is CASSPSGIPYEQYF.

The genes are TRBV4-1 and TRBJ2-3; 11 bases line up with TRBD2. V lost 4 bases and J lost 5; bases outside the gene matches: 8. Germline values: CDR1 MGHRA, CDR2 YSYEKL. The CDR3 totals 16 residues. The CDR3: CASSLGLAGLGDTQYF. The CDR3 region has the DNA TGCGCCAGCAGCCTTGGACTAGCGGGTTTGGGAGATACGCAGTATTTT.

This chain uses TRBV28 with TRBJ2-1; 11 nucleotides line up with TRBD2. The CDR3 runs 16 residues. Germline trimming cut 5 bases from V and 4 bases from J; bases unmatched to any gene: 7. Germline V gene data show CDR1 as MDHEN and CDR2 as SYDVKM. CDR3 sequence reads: CASSPIAGGPYNEQFF. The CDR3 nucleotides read TGTGCCAGCAGTCCGATAGCGGGGGGGCCTTACAATGAGCAGTTCTTC.

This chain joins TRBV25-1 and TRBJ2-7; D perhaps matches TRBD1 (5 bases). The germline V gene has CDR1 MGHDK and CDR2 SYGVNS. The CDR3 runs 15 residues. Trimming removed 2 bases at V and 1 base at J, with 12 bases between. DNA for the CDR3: TGTGCCAGCAGTGAACTAGGGGCTTCTTCCTACGAGCAGTACTTC. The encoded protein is CASSELGASSYEQYF.

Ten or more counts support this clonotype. The CDR3 sequence: CSVEKANEQFF. CDR3 nucleotide sequence: TGCAGCGTTGAAAAAGCGAATGAGCAGTTCTTC. This chain joins TRBV29-1 and TRBJ2-1; D ambiguous. CDR3 length: 11 residues. CDR1 SQVTM and CDR2 ANQGSEA come from the germline V gene. Trimming shortened V by 2 bases and J by 7 bases, and 6 bases separated the two germline ends.

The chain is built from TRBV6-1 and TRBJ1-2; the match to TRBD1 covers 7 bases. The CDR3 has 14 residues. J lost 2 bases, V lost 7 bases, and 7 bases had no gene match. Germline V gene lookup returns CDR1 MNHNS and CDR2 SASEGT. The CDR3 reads CASIVTGTNYGYTF. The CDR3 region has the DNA TGTGCCAGCATCGTGACAGGGACAAACTATGGCTACACCTTC.

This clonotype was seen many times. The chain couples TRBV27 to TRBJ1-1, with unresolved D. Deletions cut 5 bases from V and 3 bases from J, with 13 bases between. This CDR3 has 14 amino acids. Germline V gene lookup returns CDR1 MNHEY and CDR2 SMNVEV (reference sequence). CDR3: CASSLWGRDTEAFF. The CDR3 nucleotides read TGTGCCAGCAGTCTCTGGGGAAGGGACACTGAAGCTTTCTTT.

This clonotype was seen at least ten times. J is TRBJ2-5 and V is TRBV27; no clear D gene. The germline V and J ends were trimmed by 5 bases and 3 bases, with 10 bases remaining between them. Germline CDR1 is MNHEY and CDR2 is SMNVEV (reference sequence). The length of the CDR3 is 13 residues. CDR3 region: CASSPPDEETQYF. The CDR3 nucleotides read TGTGCCAGCAGTCCCCCCGATGAAGAGACCCAGTACTTC.

Written as DNA, the CDR3 is TGTGCCAGCAGCTTAGGCCTGGACTTAGTGTACAATGAGCAGTTCTTC. As protein: CASSLGLDLVYNEQFF. This chain connects TRBV13 to TRBJ2-1, with D tentatively TRBD2 (5 bases). V lost 0 bases and J 4 bases, leaving 13 bases between the germline ends. The CDR3 extends over 16 amino acids. CDR1 and CDR2 from the germline V gene are PRHDT and FYEKMQ (reference sequence).

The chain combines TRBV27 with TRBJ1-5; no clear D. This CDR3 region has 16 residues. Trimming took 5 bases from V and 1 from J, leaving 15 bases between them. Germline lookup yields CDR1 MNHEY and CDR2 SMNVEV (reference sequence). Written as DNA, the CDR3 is TGTGCCAGCAGTCCAATCCATGCAGCGAGCAATCAGCCCCAGCATTTT. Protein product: CASSPIHAASNQPQHF.

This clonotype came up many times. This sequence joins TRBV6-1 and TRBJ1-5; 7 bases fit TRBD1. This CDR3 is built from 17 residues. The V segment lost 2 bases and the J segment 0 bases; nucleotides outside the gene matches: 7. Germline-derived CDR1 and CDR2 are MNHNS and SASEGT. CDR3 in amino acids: CASSELGGQISNQPQHF. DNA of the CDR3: TGTGCCAGCAGTGAACTGGGGGGACAGATTAGCAATCAGCCCCAGCATTTT.

The CDR3 sequence: CASSQDTSGGFYEQYF. CDR3 DNA: TGCGCCAGCAGCCAAGATACCAGCGGGGGTTTCTACGAGCAGTACTTC. The chain carries TRBV4-1 and TRBJ2-7; TRBD2 agrees at 8 bases. The length of the CDR3 is 16 residues. Looked up from germline, CDR1 is MGHRA and CDR2 is YSYEKL. Trimming at V came to 0 bases and at J to 3 bases, leaving 7 bases not matched to a gene.

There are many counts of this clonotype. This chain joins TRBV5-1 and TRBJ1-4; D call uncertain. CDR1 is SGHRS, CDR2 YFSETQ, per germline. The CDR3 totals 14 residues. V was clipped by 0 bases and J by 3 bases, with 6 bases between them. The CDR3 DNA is TGCGCCAGCAGCTTGGACGGCTCTAATGAAAAACTGTTTTTT. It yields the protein CASSLDGSNEKLFF.

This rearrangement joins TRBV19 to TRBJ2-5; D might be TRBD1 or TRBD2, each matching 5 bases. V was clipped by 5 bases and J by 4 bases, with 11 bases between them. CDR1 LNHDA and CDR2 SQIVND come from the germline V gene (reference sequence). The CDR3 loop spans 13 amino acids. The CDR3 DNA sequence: TGTGCCAGTAGTCCTCAGGGACGAGAGACCCAGTACTTC. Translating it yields CASSPQGRETQYF.

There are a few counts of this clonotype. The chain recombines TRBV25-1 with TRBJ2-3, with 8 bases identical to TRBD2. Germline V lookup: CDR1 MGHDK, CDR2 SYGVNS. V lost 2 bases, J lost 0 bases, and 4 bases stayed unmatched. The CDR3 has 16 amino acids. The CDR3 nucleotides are TGTGCCAGCAGTGAACGTAGCGGGACCAGCACAGATACGCAGTATTTT. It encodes CASSERSGTSTDTQYF.

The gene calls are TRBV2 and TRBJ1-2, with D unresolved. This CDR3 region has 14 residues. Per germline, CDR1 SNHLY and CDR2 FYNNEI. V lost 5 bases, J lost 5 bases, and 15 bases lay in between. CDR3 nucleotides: TGTGCCAGCAGTCCTGGCCGGTCGACTTATGGCTACACCTTC. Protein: CASSPGRSTYGYTF. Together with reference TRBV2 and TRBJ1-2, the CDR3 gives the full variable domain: EPEVTQTPSHQVTQMGQEVILRCVPISNHLYFYWYRQILGQKVEFLVSFYNNEISEKSEIFDDQFSVERPDGSNFTLKIRSTKLEDSAMYFCASSPGRSTYGYTFGSGTRLTVV.